This T cell receptor beta chain came from a study of blood T cell repertoires in COVID-19. The junction had 1 base not matched to a gene; V was cut back by 0 bases and J by 4 bases. This CDR3 region has 15 residues. Germline V gene lookup returns CDR1 SGHDT and CDR2 YYEEEE. Recruits, aged roughly 18 to 90 years, lived in 20 to 30 US areas. This table comes from immunoSEQ multiplex PCR, and its TCRdb copy is limited to in-frame clones, with some not included. The table shows 330,000 or so clones, with about 90% occurring only once. This clone was detected only once. The sample holds other DNA sequences that translate to the same CDR3.

The sample comprised PBMCs or T cells enriched from blood (not recorded which). This chain links TRBV5-6 with TRBJ2-7; 13 positions match TRBD2. This TCR came from a woman between 25 and 40 years old who had recovered from COVID-19. The CDR3 spells CASSLGLAGGYEQYF. In nucleotides, the CDR3 is TGTGCCAGCAGCTTGGGACTAGCGGGGGGTTACGAGCAGTACTTC.